These T cell receptor beta chains were read from a single sample in a study of T cell repertoires in cytomegalovirus infection. Their antigens remain unidentified. TCRdb recomputed calls from the reads with MiXCR, one row per CDR3 protein. The sample lists hundreds of thousands of distinct CDR3 sequences, around 32% seen once, with over 15% in the top ten. Specimen: cultured PBMCs, collected from culture after CMV antigen stimulation. The receptors derive from a human donor in good health (CMV status not recorded). Some clones in this sample may be carry-over from other donors' samples. Each CDR3 is given with its conserved first and last residue. Each record gives: clone size, D gene, V gene, J gene, CDR3 protein, CDR3 DNA. D genes are given only for firm matches. Expanded clones are given a class, and other clones once, few, many or no size at all.

>-|-|TRBV12-3/TRBV12-4|TRBJ2-7
CASNSGFPTYEQYF
TGTGCCAGCAATTCCGGGTTTCCCACCTACGAGCAGTACTTC
>-|-|TRBV2|TRBJ2-7
CASSSLGGGSYEQYF
TGTGCCAGCAGTTCACTAGGGGGAGGCTCCTACGAGCAGTACTTC
>few|-|TRBV12-3/TRBV12-4|TRBJ1-3
CASSKTKDSPGNTIYF
TGTGCCAGCAGCAAGACCAAGGACAGTCCTGGAAACACCATATATTTT
>-|-|TRBV6-5|TRBJ2-5
CASSFTPQVGGTQYF
TGTGCCAGCAGTTTTACTCCACAAGTGGGTGGGACCCAGTACTTC
>few|TRBD1|TRBV5-6|TRBJ2-7
CASSSPWDRGLTYEQYF
TGTGCCAGCAGCTCCCCTTGGGACAGGGGCTTAACCTACGAGCAGTACTTC
>many|TRBD1|TRBV7-2|TRBJ2-4
CASSGTGIDIQYF
TGTGCCAGCAGCGGGACAGGGATCGACATTCAGTACTTC
>-|-|TRBV20-1|TRBJ2-5
CSAPEAFQETQYF
TGCAGTGCCCCGGAGGCTTTCCAAGAGACCCAGTACTTC
>-|TRBD1|TRBV11-2|TRBJ2-5
CASSPGQGLSETQYF
TGTGCCAGCAGCCCGGGACAGGGGCTTTCAGAGACCCAGTACTTC
>-|-|TRBV12-3/TRBV12-4|TRBJ1-3
CASLLSGLPGNIIYF
TGTGCCAGCTTGCTTTCGGGGCTGCCTGGAAACATCATATATTTT
>few|-|TRBV7-9|TRBJ1-3
CASSSGPLRGNTIYF
TGTGCCAGCAGCTCGGGTCCCCTTCGAGGAAACACCATATATTTT
>-|TRBD1|TRBV27|TRBJ2-5
CASSSNRDRRETQYF
TGTGCCAGCAGTTCGAACCGGGACAGAAGAGAGACCCAGTACTTC
>few|TRBD1|TRBV28|TRBJ2-1
CASSRTGGFGNEQFF
TGTGCCAGCAGCCGGACAGGGGGTTTCGGCAATGAGCAGTTCTTC
>many|-|TRBV12-5|TRBJ2-5
CASGSIGQMYQETQYF
TGTGCTAGTGGGAGTATTGGACAGATGTACCAAGAGACCCAGTACTTC
>-|-|TRBV20-1|TRBJ1-3
CSARDRGQDGNTIYF
TGCAGTGCTAGAGATCGAGGGCAGGACGGAAACACCATATATTTT
>few|-|TRBV7-6|TRBJ2-7
CASSLAGQQQYF
TGTGCCAGCAGCTTAGCTGGGCAGCAGCAGTACTTC
>few|TRBD2|TRBV20-1|TRBJ2-7
CSARFGREEQYF
TGCAGTGCTAGATTTGGGAGGGAAGAGCAGTACTTC
>few|-|TRBV11-2|TRBJ1-2
CASSQRYGYTF
TGTGCCAGCAGCCAGAGATATGGCTACACCTTC
>-|TRBD1|TRBV28|TRBJ1-3
CASSSIDRVDTIYF
TGTGCCAGCAGCTCGATCGACAGGGTAGACACCATATATTTT
>-|-|TRBV2|TRBJ2-1
CASSEAPHNEQFF
TGTGCCAGCAGTGAAGCTCCACACAATGAGCAGTTCTTC
>-|TRBD1|TRBV6-5|TRBJ1-2
CASSSGGSGGYTF
TGTGCCAGCAGCTCAGGGGGGTCCGGTGGCTACACCTTC
>-|-|TRBV15|TRBJ2-5
CATSAGLDETQYF
TGTGCCACCAGCGCCGGGCTGGATGAGACCCAGTACTTC
>few|-|TRBV7-2|TRBJ1-1
CASSSTGTNTEAFF
TGTGCCAGCAGCTCGACCGGGACCAACACTGAAGCTTTCTTT
>once|TRBD2|TRBV20-1|TRBJ2-1
CSARPSGRARSYNEQFF
TGCAGTGCTCGACCTAGCGGGAGGGCACGCTCCTACAATGAGCAGTTCTTC
>many|-|TRBV11-2|TRBJ1-3
CASSLGRSSGNTIYF
TGTGCCAGCAGCTTGGGCCGAAGCTCTGGAAACACCATATATTTT
>few|TRBD2|TRBV7-8|TRBJ2-1
CASSLAQTSGGLWNEQFF
TGTGCCAGCAGCTTAGCGCAGACTAGCGGGGGGCTGTGGAATGAGCAGTTCTTC
>many|TRBD2|TRBV4-1|TRBJ2-1
CASSRGGSYNEQFF
TGCGCCAGCAGCCGGGGGGGATCCTACAATGAGCAGTTCTTC
>few|-|TRBV6-8|TRBJ1-5
CARARDFGCDNQPQHF
TGTGCCAGAGCAAGGGACTTCGGCTGTGACAATCAGCCCCAGCATTTT
>-|-|TRBV5-4|TRBJ1-1
CASSLGGRGDTEAFF
TGTGCCAGCAGCTTGGGCGGGCGGGGGGACACTGAAGCTTTCTTT
>-|-|TRBV5-4|TRBJ1-2
CASSLVSWKSNYGYTF
TGTGCCAGCAGCTTGGTTTCCTGGAAATCGAACTATGGCTACACCTTC
>few|-|TRBV9|TRBJ1-1
CASSPQAGLTEAFF
TGTGCCAGCAGCCCCCAGGCTGGGCTCACTGAAGCTTTCTTT
>few|-|TRBV10-3|TRBJ2-1
CAISESLLLGGFGGNEQFF
TGTGCCATCAGTGAGTCCCTCCTTCTTGGCGGGTTTGGCGGAAATGAGCAGTTCTTC
>-|-|TRBV7-2|TRBJ2-2
CASSLLGGGELFF
TGTGCCAGCAGCTTACTGGGGGGCGGGGAGCTGTTTTTT
>-|-|TRBV19|TRBJ1-5
CASSPEGGNQPQHF
TGTGCCAGTAGCCCTGAGGGAGGCAATCAGCCCCAGCATTTT
>-|TRBD1|TRBV19|TRBJ1-2
CASSMGTAGYTF
TGTGCCAGTAGTATGGGGACAGCTGGCTACACCTTC
>-|-|TRBV7-6|TRBJ2-2
CASSLIVSFAGELFF
TGTGCCAGCAGCCTGATAGTCTCGTTCGCAGGGGAGCTGTTTTTT
>-|-|TRBV6-2/TRBV6-3|TRBJ1-2
CASSPNRRTVSGYTF
TGTGCCAGCAGTCCAAACCGCCGGACAGTTTCTGGCTACACCTTC
>many|TRBD2|TRBV7-2|TRBJ2-3
CASSLRGGLAGYTQYF
TGTGCCAGCAGCCTCCGGGGGGGACTCGCAGGATATACGCAGTATTTT
>many|-|TRBV12-3/TRBV12-4|TRBJ2-1
CASSQRVVGYNEQFF
TGTGCCAGCAGCCAGCGAGTAGTCGGCTACAATGAGCAGTTCTTC
>-|-|TRBV27|TRBJ2-7
CASSLWGPGHTYEQYF
TGTGCCAGCAGTTTATGGGGGCCCGGACACACCTACGAGCAGTACTTC
>-|-|TRBV7-1|TRBJ1-2
CASSSVGTNYGYTF
TGTGCCAGCAGCTCGGTAGGGACAAACTATGGCTACACCTTC
>-|TRBD2|TRBV4-1|TRBJ2-7
CASSQDKALAGVVYEQYF
TGCGCCAGCAGCCAAGATAAGGCTCTAGCGGGGGTCGTCTACGAGCAGTACTTC
>few|-|TRBV28|TRBJ1-2
CASSFDRKVF
TGTGCCAGCAGTTTCGACAGAAAAGTTTTC
>many|-|TRBV7-2|TRBJ2-7
CASSLYPYEQYF
TGTGCCAGCAGCTTGTACCCCTACGAGCAGTACTTC
>once|TRBD1|TRBV7-2|TRBJ2-5
CASSFTGTVQETQYF
TGTGCCAGCAGCTTTACCGGGACAGTCCAAGAGACCCAGTACTTC
>-|-|TRBV4-2|TRBJ1-2
CASSQKDRDANYGYTF
TGTGCCAGCAGCCAAAAAGACAGAGACGCTAACTATGGCTACACCTTC